This record covers a single T cell receptor (beta chain). Its antigen is currently unknown. The data were obtained in a study of OX40 agonist ivuxolimab in advanced cancers. The study, taken as a whole, reports: At 0.1-3.0 mg/kg, partial responders had clonal expansion among the lowest observed. At doses 0.1 to 3.0 mg/kg, CD4+ and CD8+ clones expanded.

Blood was sampled at baseline, cycle 4 day 1, and cycle 7 day 1. The germline V gene has CDR1 MDHEN and CDR2 SYDVKM. The length of the CDR3 is 16 residues. Trimming at V came to 8 bases and at J to 3 bases, leaving 12 bases not matched to a gene. Produced via immunoSEQ multiplex PCR; TCRdb's table is partial and in-frame only. The sample holds roughly 64,000 clones; about 90% are singletons and the top ten take 5.2%. The receptor comes from an adult with an advanced solid tumor such as melanoma, head and neck, liver or kidney cancer. V and J are TRBV28 and TRBJ1-5; 8 nucleotides agree with TRBD1. Sample: CD4+ or CD8+ T cells sorted from blood, taken in a trial of the OX40 agonist ivuxolimab. The CDR3 sequence is CASLGGGTGNNQPQHF. CDR3 in DNA: TGTGCCAGCCTCGGAGGTGGGACAGGCAACAATCAGCCCCAGCATTTT.